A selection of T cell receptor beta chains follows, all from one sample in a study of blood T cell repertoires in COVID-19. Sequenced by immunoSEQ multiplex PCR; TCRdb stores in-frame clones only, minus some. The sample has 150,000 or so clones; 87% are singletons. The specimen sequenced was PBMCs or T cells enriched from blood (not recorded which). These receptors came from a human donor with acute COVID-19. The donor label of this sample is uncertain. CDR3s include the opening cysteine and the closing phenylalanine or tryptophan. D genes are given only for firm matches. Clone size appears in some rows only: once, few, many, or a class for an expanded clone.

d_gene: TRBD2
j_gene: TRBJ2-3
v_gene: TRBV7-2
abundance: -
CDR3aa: CASSLTSGGATDTQYF
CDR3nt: TGTGCCAGCAGCTTAACTAGCGGGGGGGCTACAGATACGCAGTATTTT

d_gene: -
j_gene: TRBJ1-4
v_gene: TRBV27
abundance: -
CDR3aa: CASSLWGGITNEKLFF
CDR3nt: TGTGCCAGCAGTTTATGGGGGGGTATTACTAATGAAAAACTGTTTTTT

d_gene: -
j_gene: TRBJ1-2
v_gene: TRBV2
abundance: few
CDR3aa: CASRAVNGYTF
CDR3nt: TGTGCCAGCAGGGCAGTCAATGGCTACACCTTC

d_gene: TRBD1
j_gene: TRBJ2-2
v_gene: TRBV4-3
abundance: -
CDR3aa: CASSSTGPPAANTGELFF
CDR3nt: TGCGCCAGCAGTTCGACAGGGCCCCCCGCGGCGAACACCGGGGAGCTGTTTTTT

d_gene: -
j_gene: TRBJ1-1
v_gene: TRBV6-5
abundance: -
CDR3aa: CASSLQGGGTEAFF
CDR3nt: TGTGCCAGCAGTTTACAGGGAGGGGGCACTGAAGCTTTCTTT

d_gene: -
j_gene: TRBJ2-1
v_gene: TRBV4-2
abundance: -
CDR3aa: CASSQVGGRRGHNEQFF
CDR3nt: TGTGCCAGCAGCCAAGTGGGGGGGCGGCGGGGGCACAATGAGCAGTTCTTC

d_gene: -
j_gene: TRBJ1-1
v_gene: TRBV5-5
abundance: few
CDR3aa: CASSLFVLNTEAFF
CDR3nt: TGTGCCAGCAGCTTATTTGTCTTGAACACTGAAGCTTTCTTT

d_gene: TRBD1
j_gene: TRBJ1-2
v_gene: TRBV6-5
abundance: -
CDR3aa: CASSSGQGSHGYTF
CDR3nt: TGTGCCAGCAGTTCCGGACAGGGGAGCCATGGCTACACCTTC

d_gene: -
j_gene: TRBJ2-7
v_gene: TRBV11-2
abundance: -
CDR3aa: CASSLSGPPSYEQYF
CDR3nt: TGTGCCAGCAGCTTGAGTGGTCCTCCCTCCTACGAGCAGTACTTC

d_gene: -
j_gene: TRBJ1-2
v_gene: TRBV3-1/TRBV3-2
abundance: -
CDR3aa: CASSQGGFYGYTF
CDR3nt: TGTGCCAGCAGCCAAGGAGGATTCTATGGCTACACCTTC

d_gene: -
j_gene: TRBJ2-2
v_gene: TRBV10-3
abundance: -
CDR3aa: CAISDWSSTGELFF
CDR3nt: TGTGCCATCAGTGACTGGTCGAGTACCGGGGAGCTGTTTTTT

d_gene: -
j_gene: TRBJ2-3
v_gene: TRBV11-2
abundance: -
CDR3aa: CASSSLATWTADTQYF
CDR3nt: TGTGCCAGCAGCTCTCTCGCCACCTGGACTGCAGATACGCAGTATTTT

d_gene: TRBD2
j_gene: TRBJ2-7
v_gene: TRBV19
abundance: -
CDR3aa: CASSIRGEAEQYF
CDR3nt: TGTGCCAGTAGTATACGGGGGGAGGCCGAGCAGTACTTC

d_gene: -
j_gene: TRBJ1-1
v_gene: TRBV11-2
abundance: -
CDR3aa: CASRTRRGNTEAFF
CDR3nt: TGTGCCAGCAGGACCCGCCGGGGGAACACTGAAGCTTTCTTT

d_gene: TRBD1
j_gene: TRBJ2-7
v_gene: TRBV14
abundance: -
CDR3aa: CASSQQGVSYEQYF
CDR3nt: TGTGCCAGCAGCCAACAGGGGGTCTCCTACGAGCAGTACTTC

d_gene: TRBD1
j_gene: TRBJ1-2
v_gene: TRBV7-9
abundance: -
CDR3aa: CASSLVARGHGYTF
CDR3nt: TGTGCCAGCAGCTTAGTTGCCAGGGGGCACGGCTACACCTTC

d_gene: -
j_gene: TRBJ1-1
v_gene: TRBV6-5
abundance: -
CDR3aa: CASTTGGFTEAFF
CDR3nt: TGTGCCAGCACCACTGGGGGGTTCACTGAAGCTTTCTTT

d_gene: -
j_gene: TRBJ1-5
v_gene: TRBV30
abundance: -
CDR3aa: CAWRPGGNQPQHF
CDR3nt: TGTGCCTGGAGACCAGGGGGCAATCAGCCCCAGCATTTT

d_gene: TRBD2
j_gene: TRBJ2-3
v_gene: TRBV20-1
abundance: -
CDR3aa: CSASKTSGGVRTDTQYF
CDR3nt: TGCAGTGCTAGTAAGACTAGCGGGGGGGTGAGGACAGATACGCAGTATTTT

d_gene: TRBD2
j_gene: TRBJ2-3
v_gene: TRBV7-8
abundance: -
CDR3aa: CASSLGGGGNTQYF
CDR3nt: TGTGCCAGCAGCTTAGGTGGGGGGGGGAATACGCAGTATTTT

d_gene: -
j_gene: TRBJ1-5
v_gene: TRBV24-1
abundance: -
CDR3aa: CATSDLPPQGPGQPQHF
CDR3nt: TGTGCCACCAGTGACCTCCCCCCACAGGGACCCGGTCAGCCCCAGCATTTT

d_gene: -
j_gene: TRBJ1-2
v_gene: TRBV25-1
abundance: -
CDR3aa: CASSEYHTGGGYTF
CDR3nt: TGTGCCAGCAGTGAATATCATACGGGTGGGGGCTACACCTTC

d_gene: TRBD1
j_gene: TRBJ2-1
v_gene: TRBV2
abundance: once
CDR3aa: CASSEWDREGEQFF
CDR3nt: TGTGCCAGCAGTGAGTGGGACAGGGAAGGTGAGCAGTTCTTC

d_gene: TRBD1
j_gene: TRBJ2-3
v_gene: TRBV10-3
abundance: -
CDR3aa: CAISGTGGATDTQYF
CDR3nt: TGTGCCATCAGCGGCACAGGGGGCGCGACAGATACGCAGTATTTT

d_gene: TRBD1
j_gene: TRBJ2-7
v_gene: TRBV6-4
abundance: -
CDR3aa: CASSAKPGQVSEQYF
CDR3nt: TGTGCCAGCAGTGCCAAACCGGGACAGGTCTCCGAGCAGTACTTC

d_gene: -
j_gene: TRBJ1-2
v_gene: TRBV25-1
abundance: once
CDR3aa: CASSDPGLGYGYTF
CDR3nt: TGTGCCAGCAGTGATCCAGGGTTGGGCTATGGCTACACCTTC

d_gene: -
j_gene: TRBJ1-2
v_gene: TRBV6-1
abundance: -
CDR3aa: CASSEGGRSYGYTF
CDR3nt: TGTGCCAGCAGTGAAGGAGGGCGAAGTTATGGCTACACCTTC

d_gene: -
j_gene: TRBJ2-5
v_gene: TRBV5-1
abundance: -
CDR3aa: CASRREETQYF
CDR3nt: TGCGCCAGCAGACGGGAAGAGACCCAGTACTTC

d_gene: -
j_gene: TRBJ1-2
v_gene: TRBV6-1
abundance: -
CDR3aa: CASSEAREGGLVWYGYTF
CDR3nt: TGTGCCAGCAGTGAAGCGCGAGAGGGTGGTTTGGTTTGGTATGGCTACACCTTC

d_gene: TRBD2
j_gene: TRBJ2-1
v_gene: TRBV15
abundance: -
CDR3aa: CATSRVLRGTYNEQFF
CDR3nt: TGTGCCACCAGCAGAGTCTTGCGGGGGACCTACAATGAGCAGTTCTTC

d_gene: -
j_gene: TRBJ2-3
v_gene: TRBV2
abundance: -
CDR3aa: CASSEGRSTDTQYF
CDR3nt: TGTGCCAGCAGTGAGGGCCGAAGCACAGATACGCAGTATTTT

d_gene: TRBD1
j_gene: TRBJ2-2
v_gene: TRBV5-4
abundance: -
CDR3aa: CASSPRQGTNTGELFF
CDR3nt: TGTGCCAGCAGCCCCAGACAGGGAACGAACACCGGGGAGCTGTTTTTT

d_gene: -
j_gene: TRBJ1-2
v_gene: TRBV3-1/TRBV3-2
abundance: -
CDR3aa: CASSQDRGALWGYTF
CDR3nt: TGTGCCAGCAGCCAAGATCGGGGGGCCCTTTGGGGCTACACCTTC

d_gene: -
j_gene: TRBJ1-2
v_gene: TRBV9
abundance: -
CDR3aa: CASSSRQASNYGYTF
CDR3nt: TGTGCCAGCAGCTCCAGACAGGCCTCTAACTATGGCTACACCTTC

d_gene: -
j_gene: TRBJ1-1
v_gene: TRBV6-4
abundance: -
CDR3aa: CASSLTGGTEAFF
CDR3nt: TGTGCCAGCAGTCTCACCGGCGGCACTGAAGCTTTCTTT

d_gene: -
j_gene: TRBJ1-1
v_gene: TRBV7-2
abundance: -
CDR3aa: CASSLVTGSSEAFF
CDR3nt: TGTGCCAGCAGCTTAGTTACGGGTTCTTCTGAAGCTTTCTTT

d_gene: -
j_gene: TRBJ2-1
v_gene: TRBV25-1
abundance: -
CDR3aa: CASSEMESSYNEQFF
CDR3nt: TGTGCCAGCAGTGAAATGGAGAGCTCCTACAATGAGCAGTTCTTC

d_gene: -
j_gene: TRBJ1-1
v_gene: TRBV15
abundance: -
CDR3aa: CATGGLGLTSNTEAFF
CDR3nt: TGTGCCACCGGGGGACTTGGGTTAACTTCTAACACTGAAGCTTTCTTT

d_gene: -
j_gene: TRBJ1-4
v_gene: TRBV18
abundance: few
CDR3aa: CASSPTDSRNEKLFF
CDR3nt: TGTGCCAGCTCACCGACGGACAGTCGTAATGAAAAACTGTTTTTT

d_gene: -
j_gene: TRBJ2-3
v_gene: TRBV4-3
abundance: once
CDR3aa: CASSQGSTTLSTDTQYF
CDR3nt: TGCGCCAGCAGCCAAGGGTCGACTACTCTATCCACAGATACGCAGTATTTT

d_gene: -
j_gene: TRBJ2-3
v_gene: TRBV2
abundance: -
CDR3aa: CASSEGTTTDTQYF
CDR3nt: TGTGCCAGCAGCGAGGGGACAACCACAGATACGCAGTATTTT

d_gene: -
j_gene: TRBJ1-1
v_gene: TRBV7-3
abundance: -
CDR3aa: CASSSLQGTNTEAFF
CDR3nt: TGTGCCAGCAGCTCTTTACAGGGTACAAACACTGAAGCTTTCTTT

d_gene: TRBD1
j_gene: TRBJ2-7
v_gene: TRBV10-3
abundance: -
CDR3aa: CAISDGQGSTYEQYF
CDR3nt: TGTGCCATCAGTGACGGACAGGGAAGTACCTACGAGCAGTACTTC

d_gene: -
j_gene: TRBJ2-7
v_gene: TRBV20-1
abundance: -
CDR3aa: CSAGGQTSYEQYF
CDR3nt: TGCAGTGCTGGTGGACAGACCTCCTACGAGCAGTACTTC

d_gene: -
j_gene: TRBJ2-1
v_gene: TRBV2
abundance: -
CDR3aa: CASGGLGRNEQFF
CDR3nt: TGTGCCAGCGGGGGGTTGGGGCGAAATGAGCAGTTCTTC

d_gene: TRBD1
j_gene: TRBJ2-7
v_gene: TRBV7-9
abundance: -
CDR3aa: CASSGTGGEEQYF
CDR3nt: TGTGCCAGCAGCGGGACAGGGGGCGAGGAGCAGTACTTC

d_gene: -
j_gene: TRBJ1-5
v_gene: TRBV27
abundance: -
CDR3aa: CASSLSVAQPQHF
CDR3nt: TGTGCCAGCAGTTTGTCTGTGGCTCAGCCCCAGCATTTT

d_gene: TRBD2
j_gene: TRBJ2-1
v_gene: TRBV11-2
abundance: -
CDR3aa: CASSLVVSGGAYEQFF
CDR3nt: TGTGCCAGCAGCTTAGTAGTAAGCGGGGGGGCTTATGAGCAGTTCTTC

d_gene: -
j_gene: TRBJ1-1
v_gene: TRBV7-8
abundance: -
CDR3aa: CASSARTWDTEAFF
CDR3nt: TGTGCCAGCAGCGCCCGGACATGGGACACTGAAGCTTTCTTT

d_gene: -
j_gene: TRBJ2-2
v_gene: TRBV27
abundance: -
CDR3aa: CASSFGTGELFF
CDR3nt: TGTGCCAGCAGTTTCGGCACCGGGGAGCTGTTTTTT

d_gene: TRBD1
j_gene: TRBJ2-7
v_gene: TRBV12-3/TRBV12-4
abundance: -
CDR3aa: CASSITGGHEQYF
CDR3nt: TGTGCCAGCAGTATTACAGGGGGCCACGAGCAGTACTTC

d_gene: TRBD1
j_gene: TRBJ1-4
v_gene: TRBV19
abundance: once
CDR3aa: CASRQQGASAQEKLFF
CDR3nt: TGTGCCAGTAGGCAACAGGGGGCGTCCGCCCAAGAAAAACTGTTTTTT

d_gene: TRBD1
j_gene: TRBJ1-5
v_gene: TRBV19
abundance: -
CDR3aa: CASSDRENQPQHF
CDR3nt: TGTGCCAGTAGTGACAGGGAAAATCAGCCCCAGCATTTT